This T cell receptor (beta chain) came from a study of blood T cell repertoires in COVID-19. The overall study: From the United States, Italy and Spain came samples of acute and convalescent COVID-19.

Germline lookup yields CDR1 SGHRS and CDR2 YFSETQ. V shed 0 bases and J shed 0 bases, with 10 bases lying between them. The CDR3 sequence is 15 residues long. Libraries were prepared by immunoSEQ multiplex PCR; TCRdb keeps only in-frame clonotypes and omits some of them. The sample contains roughly 200,000 clones, 70% to 90% of which appear only once. Individuals aged roughly 18 to 95 years were recruited from 20 to 25 US areas. The study assigned cohorts using participant-reported clinical history. Cohort 3 donors were reported recovered after two negative PCRs, clearance, or symptom resolution. This sequence originates from a man aged 25 to 40 who had recovered from COVID-19. Input material: PBMCs or T cells enriched from blood (not recorded which). V usage is TRBV5-1 and J usage is TRBJ2-7; D is possibly TRBD1 (6 bases). CDR3 region: CASSLAPGVSYEQYF. The CDR3 DNA is TGCGCCAGCAGCTTGGCCCCAGGGGTCTCCTACGAGCAGTACTTC.